This passage covers 21 T cell receptor beta chains from one sample sequenced in a study of shared clonotypes between healthy human individuals. Libraries were prepared by immunoSEQ multiplex PCR; TCRdb keeps only in-frame clonotypes and omits some of them. The sample has roughly 2.4 million clones, under 97% seen once. The sequencing sample was made of naive CD4+ T cells sorted from blood. Subset denoted: CD45RA+ positively selected. These TCRs come from a man between 18 and 29 years old in good health.

In its sample, this clone was seen once. CDR3 region: CASSLRPTGTEAFF. The CDR3 DNA reads as TGTGCCAGCAGTTTAAGACCCACGGGCACTGAAGCTTTCTTT. The chain recombines TRBV27 with TRBJ1-1, with D hard to call. This CDR3 comprises 14 residues. Per the germline V gene, CDR1 is MNHEY and CDR2 is SMNVEV (reference sequence). Trimming shortened V by 2 bases and J by 4 bases, and 11 bases separated the two germline ends.

CDR3 DNA: TGTGCCAGCAGTTACTCCTCGGTAGGGGCTGATGAAGCTTTCTTT. The encoded protein is CASSYSSVGADEAFF. The rearrangement uses TRBV6-6 and TRBJ1-1; a possible D gene is TRBD1 (5 bases). The CDR3 sequence is 15 residues long. V gave up 0 bases and J gave up 7 bases, with 15 bases separating them. The germline gives CDR1 MNHNY, CDR2 SVGAGI (reference sequence).

The rearrangement joins TRBV5-1 to TRBJ2-5, with D perhaps matching TRBD2 (5 bases). This CDR3 comprises 14 residues. Germline assignment: CDR1 SGHRS and CDR2 YFSETQ. V lost 0 bases and J 5 bases, leaving 11 bases between the germline ends. CDR3 region: CASSLESSEETQYF. The CDR3 nucleotides read TGCGCCAGCAGCTTGGAGAGTAGCGAGGAGACCCAGTACTTC.

In its sample, this clone was seen a few times. This chain connects TRBV19 to TRBJ1-2; D is possibly TRBD1 (6 bases). CDR1 and CDR2 (germline): LNHDA, SQIVND (reference sequence). Trimming took 6 bases from V and 2 from J, leaving 13 bases between them. This CDR3 region has 14 residues. In nucleotides, the CDR3 is TGTGCCAGTAGAAGGACAGCCTCAAACTATGGCTACACCTTC. Its translation: CASRRTASNYGYTF.

The genes are TRBV6-1 and TRBJ1-4; D might be TRBD1 (5 bases). This CDR3 contains 15 residues. V was clipped by 4 bases and J by 8 bases, with 17 bases between them. Germline CDR1 and CDR2: MNHNS and SASEGT. DNA of the CDR3: TGTGCCAGCAGTGGGACTCAGGGTGCGAGCGAAAAACTGTTTTTT. Its protein is CASSGTQGASEKLFF.

V is TRBV5-1 and J is TRBJ2-7, with 10 bases matching TRBD2. The J segment lost 5 bases and the V segment lost 1 base, leaving 6 bases of the junction unmatched. The CDR3 has 15 residues. The germline gives CDR1 SGHRS, CDR2 YFSETQ. The CDR3 sequence is CASSLLAGVLNEQYF. CDR3 sequence (DNA): TGCGCCAGCAGCTTGCTAGCGGGAGTTCTAAACGAGCAGTACTTC.

In regard to this clone: Other DNA sequences in this specimen translate into the identical CDR3. V gene TRBV5-4 combines with J gene TRBJ2-7; 11 bases map to TRBD2. The CDR3 spans 14 residues. The junction had 5 bases not matched to a gene; V was cut back by 5 bases and J by 4 bases. Germline CDR1 reads SGHNT; CDR2 reads YYREEE (reference sequence). The CDR3 loop is CASRLAGGPYEQYF. The DNA for the CDR3 is TGTGCCAGCAGGTTAGCGGGAGGGCCTTACGAGCAGTACTTC.

The rearrangement links TRBV28 to TRBJ1-1; D not resolved. This CDR3 comprises 13 residues. Germline CDR1 and CDR2: MDHEN and SYDVKM. The V gene lost 5 bases and the J gene lost 10 bases, with 17 bases spanning the gap. The CDR3 protein is CASSLRVPPRAFF. The CDR3 nucleotides are TGTGCCAGCAGTCTAAGGGTCCCACCTCGAGCTTTCTTT.

V gene TRBV6-1 combines with J gene TRBJ2-2; D gene ambiguous. V lost 1 base and J 6 bases, leaving 9 bases between the germline ends. Looked up from germline, CDR1 is MNHNS and CDR2 is SASEGT. The length of the CDR3 is 14 residues. For the CDR3, the DNA is TGTGCCAGCAGTGAAGTCAGGAAAGCCGGGGAGCTGTTTTTT. Translated, it gives CASSEVRKAGELFF.

This chain joins TRBV7-2 and TRBJ1-6; no definite D call. Between the trimmed V and J ends, which lost 4 bases and 3 bases, there was a span of 7 bases. Germline V CDR1 and CDR2: SGHTA, FQGNSA. This CDR3 is 14 amino acids long. CDR3 DNA sequence: TGTGCCAGCAGCTCGGACGGCTATAATTCACCCCTCCACTTT. It encodes CASSSDGYNSPLHF. The whole variable domain, remainder taken from reference TRBV7-2 and TRBJ1-6, is GAGVSQSPSNKVTEKGKDVELRCDPISGHTALYWYRQSLGQGLEFLIYFQGNSAPDKSGLPSDRFSAERTGGSVSTLTIQRTQQEDSAVYLCASSSDGYNSPLHFGNGTRLTVT.

The chain joins TRBV9 to TRBJ1-3; possibly TRBD1 for D (6 bases). Germline loops: CDR1 SGDLS, CDR2 YYNGEE. This CDR3 spans 17 amino acids. The ends were cut back, 0 bases at V and 2 bases at J, with 15 bases in the middle. The CDR3 loop is CASSVAAPGAAGNTIYF. The CDR3 DNA reads as TGTGCCAGCAGCGTAGCGGCCCCGGGGGCAGCTGGAAACACCATATATTTT.

V gene TRBV18 combines with J gene TRBJ1-2; TRBD1 agrees at 7 bases. The V segment lost 6 bases and the J segment 8 bases; nucleotides outside the gene matches: 9. Looked up from germline, CDR1 is KGHSH and CDR2 is LQKENI. The CDR3 has 13 amino acids. CDR3 sequence (DNA): TGTGCCAGCTCGCCCGGGACAGATAGCGGCTACACCTTC. Translation gives CASSPGTDSGYTF.

This clone was counted once. The chain couples TRBV10-3 to TRBJ2-3; 8 nucleotides agree with TRBD1. Losses at the gene ends were 10 bases for V and 0 bases for J; bases not matched to a gene: 3. This CDR3 is 13 amino acids long. Germline loops: CDR1 ENHRY, CDR2 SYGVKD. Here the CDR3 reads CATRTGSTDTQYF. The CDR3 DNA sequence: TGTGCCACCCGGACAGGGAGCACAGATACGCAGTATTTT.

The CDR3 DNA sequence: TGTGCCAGCAGTTTAAAAGGGTCCAGATACGAGCAGTACTTC. This sequence encodes CASSLKGSRYEQYF. This rearrangement joins TRBV27 to TRBJ2-7, with unresolved D. The length of the CDR3 is 14 residues. Germline CDR1 and CDR2: MNHEY and SMNVEV (reference sequence). V lost 2 bases to trimming and J lost 4 bases, with 12 bases between them.

On this clone: Within the sample, other DNA sequences also encode this same CDR3. The V call is TRBV6-5, the J call TRBJ2-7; a weak D match, TRBD1 (6 bases). Trimming took 2 bases from V and 0 from J, leaving 11 bases between them. This CDR3 is built from 15 residues. Germline values: CDR1 MNHEY, CDR2 SVGAGI. The CDR3 is CASSYRGGSSYEQYF. CDR3 in DNA: TGTGCCAGCAGTTACCGAGGGGGTAGCTCCTACGAGCAGTACTTC.

The V gene is TRBV6-1, the J gene TRBJ1-5; D is ambiguous. Trimming left V 4 bases short and J 7 bases short, with 14 bases between. Per the germline V gene, CDR1 is MNHNS and CDR2 is SASEGT. The CDR3 consists of 14 residues. Here the CDR3 DNA reads TGTGCCAGCAGTGCCGAAAGGGCGGCACAGCCCCAGCATTTT. It specifies CASSAERAAQPQHF.

The chain has TRBV28 and TRBJ1-3; a weak D match, TRBD1 (6 bases). Looked up from germline, CDR1 is MDHEN and CDR2 is SYDVKM. The ends were cut back, 3 bases at V and 0 bases at J, with 15 bases in the middle. This CDR3 spans 17 amino acids. The CDR3 coding sequence is TGTGCCAGCAGTTTGCCGGACAGCTCCCGCTCTGGAAACACCATATATTTT. Translation: CASSLPDSSRSGNTIYF. Combining the CDR3 with reference TRBV28 and TRBJ1-3 gives the whole variable domain DVKVTQSSRYLVKRTGEKVFLECVQDMDHENMFWYRQDPGLGLRLIYFSYDVKMKEKGDIPEGYSVSREKKERFSLILESASTNQTSMYLCASSLPDSSRSGNTIYFGEGSWLTVV.

The chain uses TRBV20-1 and TRBJ2-1; D is possibly TRBD2 (6 bases). V shed 7 bases and J shed 10 bases, with 14 bases lying between them. Germline CDR1 reads DFQATT; CDR2 reads SNEGSKA (reference sequence). This CDR3 is 11 amino acids long. CDR3 in amino acids: CSGSGGDEQFF. CDR3 bases: TGCAGTGGATCCGGGGGAGACGAGCAGTTCTTC.

The rearrangement joins TRBV2 to TRBJ2-5, with a possible D match to TRBD1 (7 bases). The CDR3 is 16 residues long. The germline CDR1 and CDR2 sequences are SNHLY and FYNNEI. V dropped 4 bases and J dropped 4 bases, with 19 bases sitting between them. The CDR3 DNA sequence: TGTGCCAGCAGTGGGAGGGAGACAGGGAAAGGAGAGACCCAGTACTTC. Translation gives CASSGRETGKGETQYF.

The chain combines TRBV5-6 with TRBJ2-1; 8 nucleotides line up with TRBD2. CDR1 and CDR2 from the germline V gene are SGHDT and YYEEEE. This CDR3 region has 15 residues. Unmatched junction bases numbered 5, after V lost 4 bases and J lost 2 bases. The CDR3 DNA sequence: TGTGCCAGCAGCCCGGGACTAGTTGCCTACAATGAGCAGTTCTTC. Encoded protein: CASSPGLVAYNEQFF.

Concerning this clone itself: The same CDR3 can be traced to other DNA sequences in this sample. The gene calls are TRBV5-1 and TRBJ1-1, with D tentatively TRBD1 (5 bases). V was shortened by 4 bases and J by 0 bases, with 10 bases between the two germline ends. This CDR3 spans 14 amino acids. Germline V lookup: CDR1 SGHRS, CDR2 YFSETQ. The CDR3 protein is CASSTGTLNTEAFF. CDR3 in DNA: TGCGCCAGCAGCACCGGGACTTTGAACACTGAAGCTTTCTTT. The variable domain in full, with the rest retrieved from reference TRBV5-1 and TRBJ1-1, is KAGVTQTPRYLIKTRGQQVTLSCSPISGHRSVSWYQQTPGQGLQFLFEYFSETQRNKGNFPGRFSGRQFSNSRSEMNVSTLELGDSALYLCASSTGTLNTEAFFGQGTRLTVV.